Below are 5 T cell receptor beta chains sequenced from a single sample in a study of T cells in women clearing cervical HPV infection (dated by TCRdb to the late 2010s). Library creation used the immunoSEQ multiplex PCR assay. As stored in TCRdb, this immuneACCESS dataset retains in-frame rearrangements with V and J assigned. A fraction of the clones does not appear; measured against another copy, unresolved V genes explain less than half of the discrepancy, and the remainder lacks a known reason. The sample's records list about 23,000 clones. 7.5% to 9.5% of the sample lies in the top ten. The sequencing input was blood buffy coat. Receptors were obtained from a woman aged 18 to 75 with a cervical HPV16 infection that either progressed to CIN3+ or cleared (not recorded which).

Worth noting for this clone: Read sequence stops 3 residues before the CDR3 end, and the germline J gene provides the missing end. The genes are TRBV10-3 and TRBJ2-2; D gene unclear. The germline V gene has CDR1 ENHRY and CDR2 SYGVKD. CDR3 size: 13 residues. Trimming stripped 0 bases from V and 6 bases from J, with 5 bases between. CDR3 protein: CAISESRAGELFF. The CDR3 bases that were read are TGTGCCATCAGTGAGTCAAGGGCCGGGGAG.

In regard to this clone: The read finishes 3 residues shy of the CDR3 end, and the germline J gene is used to complete it. The V call is TRBV5-6, the J call TRBJ2-4; D gene ambiguous. The CDR3 runs 15 residues. The germline V gene encodes CDR1 SGHDT and CDR2 YYEEEE. Trimming took off 5 bases at V and 8 bases at J, with 20 bases between the two ends. CDR3 DNA, as far as it was read: TGTGCCAGCAGTCAGCGAGAGGATCCCGGTTACATT. Protein product: CASSQREDPGYI. The full CDR3 reads CASSQREDPGYIQYF.

In regard to this clone: With the read ending 3 residues before the CDR3 end, the germline J gene is used to fill in that end. The gene calls are TRBV9 and TRBJ2-2; 9 bases align to TRBD2. Germline trimming cut 3 bases from V and 0 bases from J; bases unmatched to any gene: 3. The CDR3 loop spans 16 amino acids. From germline, CDR1 is SGDLS and CDR2 YYNGEE. The CDR3 loop reads CASSATSGSNTGELFF. CDR3 bases read: TGTGCCAGCAGCGCCACTAGCGGGTCGAACACCGGGGAG.

In regard to this clone: The sequence runs out 3 residues before the end of the CDR3; the remainder is reconstructed from the germline J gene. This chain joins TRBV19 and TRBJ2-2, with TRBD1 matching 11 bases. The ends lost 11 bases at V and 6 bases at J; junction bases unmatched: 8. Germline V gene lookup returns CDR1 LNHDA and CDR2 SQIVND (reference sequence). CDR3 length: 14 amino acids. The CDR3 loop reads CAVGQGAYAGELFF. CDR3 DNA, as far as it was read: TGTGCCGTTGGACAGGGGGCGTATGCCGGGGAG. The complete variable domain, with remaining parts taken from reference TRBV19 and TRBJ2-2, reads DGGITQSPKYLFRKEGQNVTLSCEQNLNHDAMYWYRQDPGQGLRLIYYSQIVNDFQKGDIAEGYSVSREKKESFPLTVTSAQKNPTAFYLCAVGQGAYAGELFFGEGSRLTVL.

Concerning this clone itself: The read ends 3 residues early relative to the CDR3; the germline J gene fills the gap. This rearrangement joins TRBV5-6 to TRBJ2-5, with D perhaps TRBD1 (5 bases). CDR1 is SGHDT and CDR2 is YYEEEE in the germline V gene. Trimming took off 5 bases at V and 5 bases at J, with 16 bases between the two ends. The CDR3 is 14 amino acids. Incomplete CDR3 DNA: TGTGCCAGCAGGCCAGGTATGGGGCGCGAGACC. Amino acids: CASRPGMGRET. The entire CDR3 protein reads CASRPGMGRETQYF.